Listed below are T cell receptor beta chains from one sample, sequenced in a study of cytomegalovirus exposure and HLA in healthy donors. Libraries were prepared by immunoSEQ multiplex PCR; TCRdb keeps only in-frame clonotypes and omits some of them. The sample has roughly 140,000 clones, 70% to 85% seen once; the top ten hold under 10%. What was sequenced was PBMCs. These TCRs come from an older woman in good health and CMV-seropositive. CDR3s include the opening cysteine and the closing phenylalanine or tryptophan. D genes are given only for firm matches. Clone size is given for some rows only: seen once, a few or many times, or a class if the clone is expanded.

v_gene: TRBV7-9; d_gene: -; abundance: -; j_gene: TRBJ2-7; CDR3nt: TGTGCCAGCAGCTTGTCGGCTAGGGGGTCCTACGAGCAGTACTTC; CDR3aa: CASSLSARGSYEQYF
v_gene: TRBV28; d_gene: TRBD1; abundance: -; j_gene: TRBJ2-7; CDR3nt: TGTGCCACCCAGTGGACAGGGTCCCAGGAGCAGTACTTC; CDR3aa: CATQWTGSQEQYF
v_gene: TRBV10-1; d_gene: -; abundance: -; j_gene: TRBJ1-4; CDR3nt: TGCGCCAGCAGTGAGAGGGGGTGTTCGCCGGAAAAACTGTTTTTT; CDR3aa: CASSERGCSPEKLFF
v_gene: TRBV9; d_gene: -; abundance: -; j_gene: TRBJ1-2; CDR3nt: TGTGCCAGCAGCGCAACAGGGCAAACTAACTATGGCTACACCTTC; CDR3aa: CASSATGQTNYGYTF
v_gene: TRBV20-1; d_gene: -; abundance: -; j_gene: TRBJ1-2; CDR3nt: TGCAGTGCCGACAGTTACAGCGGCTACACCTTC; CDR3aa: CSADSYSGYTF
v_gene: TRBV2; d_gene: -; abundance: -; j_gene: TRBJ2-7; CDR3nt: TGTGCCAGCAGTCGCAACCGGGTATCCTACGAGCAGTACTTC; CDR3aa: CASSRNRVSYEQYF
v_gene: TRBV5-6; d_gene: TRBD2; abundance: -; j_gene: TRBJ2-2; CDR3nt: TGTGCCAGCAGATCCGGGACTAGCCTGATCCAAGGTATATCCGGGGAGCTGTTTTTT; CDR3aa: CASRSGTSLIQGISGELFF
v_gene: TRBV27; d_gene: TRBD1; abundance: -; j_gene: TRBJ2-5; CDR3nt: TGTGCCAGCAGCTCGGGACAGACCTCTCAAGAGACCCAGTACTTC; CDR3aa: CASSSGQTSQETQYF
v_gene: TRBV19; d_gene: -; abundance: -; j_gene: TRBJ1-1; CDR3nt: TGTGCCAGTAGTACGGGACAGAACACTGAAGCTTTCTTT; CDR3aa: CASSTGQNTEAFF
v_gene: TRBV25-1; d_gene: -; abundance: -; j_gene: TRBJ2-5; CDR3nt: TGTGCCAGCAGTGATGAGGTAGAGACCCAGTACTTC; CDR3aa: CASSDEVETQYF
v_gene: TRBV28; d_gene: -; abundance: -; j_gene: TRBJ1-2; CDR3nt: TGTGCCAGCCAACGGGGTGACTATGGCTACACCTTC; CDR3aa: CASQRGDYGYTF
v_gene: TRBV4-1; d_gene: TRBD1; abundance: -; j_gene: TRBJ2-7; CDR3nt: TGCGCCAGCAGCCAAGGGACAGGGGGGACCTACGAGCAGTACTTC; CDR3aa: CASSQGTGGTYEQYF
v_gene: TRBV2; d_gene: TRBD1; abundance: -; j_gene: TRBJ1-5; CDR3nt: TGTGCCAGCAGGAGGACAGGAGACACTAATCAGCCCCAGCATTTT; CDR3aa: CASRRTGDTNQPQHF
v_gene: TRBV28; d_gene: -; abundance: -; j_gene: TRBJ1-5; CDR3nt: TGTGCCAGCGCCCCTCTAGGGGAAGGCAATCAGCCCCAGCATTTT; CDR3aa: CASAPLGEGNQPQHF
v_gene: TRBV19; d_gene: -; abundance: -; j_gene: TRBJ1-1; CDR3nt: TGTGCCAGTACCCCTCCGGGATTTAGGATGAACACTGAAGCTTTCTTT; CDR3aa: CASTPPGFRMNTEAFF
v_gene: TRBV18; d_gene: -; abundance: -; j_gene: TRBJ2-1; CDR3nt: TGTGCCAGCTACTCTCGGGACTCATCCTACAATGAGCAGTTCTTC; CDR3aa: CASYSRDSSYNEQFF
v_gene: TRBV7-3; d_gene: TRBD2; abundance: -; j_gene: TRBJ2-3; CDR3nt: TGTGCCAGCAGCCTACTAGCGGGGGGGCGCACAGATACGCAGTATTTT; CDR3aa: CASSLLAGGRTDTQYF
v_gene: TRBV7-3; d_gene: TRBD2; abundance: once; j_gene: TRBJ2-7; CDR3nt: TGTGCCAGCAGCCCTACCGGGACTAGCGGGAGTGGTGAGCAGTACTTC; CDR3aa: CASSPTGTSGSGEQYF
v_gene: TRBV28; d_gene: -; abundance: few; j_gene: TRBJ2-5; CDR3nt: TGTGCCAGCAGCGCGGCAATCGGGACTTATTCCCCAGAGACCCAGTACTTC; CDR3aa: CASSAAIGTYSPETQYF
v_gene: TRBV2; d_gene: -; abundance: -; j_gene: TRBJ2-1; CDR3nt: TGTGCCAGCACAGGGGTGAACGGCAATGAGCAGTTCTTC; CDR3aa: CASTGVNGNEQFF
v_gene: TRBV9; d_gene: TRBD1; abundance: -; j_gene: TRBJ2-7; CDR3nt: TGTGCCAGCAGCGCTCCGGGACAGGCCAGGGAGCAGTACTTC; CDR3aa: CASSAPGQAREQYF
v_gene: TRBV29-1; d_gene: TRBD1; abundance: few; j_gene: TRBJ2-7; CDR3nt: TGCAGCGTGCGACAGGGGGAGAACGAGCAGTACTTC; CDR3aa: CSVRQGENEQYF
v_gene: TRBV6-1; d_gene: -; abundance: -; j_gene: TRBJ2-3; CDR3nt: TGTGCCAGCAGTGAACTCCAGCGGAGGTCTAGCACAGATACGCAGTATTTT; CDR3aa: CASSELQRRSSTDTQYF
v_gene: TRBV28; d_gene: -; abundance: -; j_gene: TRBJ1-4; CDR3nt: TGTGCCAGCAGTTTCACCGGGACGGGAGAGAAACTGTTTTTT; CDR3aa: CASSFTGTGEKLFF
v_gene: TRBV7-2; d_gene: TRBD1; abundance: -; j_gene: TRBJ2-7; CDR3nt: TGTGCCAGCACCGGCCGGGACAGATACGAGCAGTACTTC; CDR3aa: CASTGRDRYEQYF
v_gene: TRBV7-2; d_gene: TRBD1; abundance: -; j_gene: TRBJ1-1; CDR3nt: TGTGCCAGCAGCCTTTTGGGGGGGACAGGGGGCACTGAAGCTTTCTTT; CDR3aa: CASSLLGGTGGTEAFF
v_gene: TRBV28; d_gene: TRBD2; abundance: -; j_gene: TRBJ2-3; CDR3nt: TGTGCCAGCAAGCACTCTGGACTAGCGGAAACAGATACGCAGTATTTT; CDR3aa: CASKHSGLAETDTQYF
v_gene: TRBV2; d_gene: TRBD2; abundance: -; j_gene: TRBJ2-2; CDR3nt: TGTGCCAGCAGTGGGGTAGCGGGAGCCTCCGGGGAGCTGTTTTTT; CDR3aa: CASSGVAGASGELFF
v_gene: TRBV28; d_gene: -; abundance: -; j_gene: TRBJ1-4; CDR3nt: TGTGCCAGCAGTGCGTACCAGGTGGAAAAACTGTTTTTT; CDR3aa: CASSAYQVEKLFF
v_gene: TRBV6-5; d_gene: -; abundance: few; j_gene: TRBJ1-1; CDR3nt: TGTGCCAGCAGTTATTCAGGGGCCCTGAACACTGAAGCTTTCTTT; CDR3aa: CASSYSGALNTEAFF
v_gene: TRBV5-1; d_gene: TRBD1; abundance: few; j_gene: TRBJ2-3; CDR3nt: TGCGCCAGCAGCTTGAGTGCAGGGGGCAGCCCAGATACGCAGTATTTT; CDR3aa: CASSLSAGGSPDTQYF
v_gene: TRBV10-3; d_gene: TRBD2; abundance: -; j_gene: TRBJ2-3; CDR3nt: TGTGCCATCAGTGATGAGACTAGCGGGAACACAGATACGCAGTATTTT; CDR3aa: CAISDETSGNTDTQYF
v_gene: TRBV6-6; d_gene: -; abundance: -; j_gene: TRBJ1-2; CDR3nt: TGTGCCAGCAGTCGGACTGATTCTTATGGCTACACCTTC; CDR3aa: CASSRTDSYGYTF
v_gene: TRBV5-1; d_gene: TRBD2; abundance: -; j_gene: TRBJ2-2; CDR3nt: TGCGCCAGTGCTTTGGGGGGGTCCCCCACCGGGGAGCTGTTTTTT; CDR3aa: CASALGGSPTGELFF
v_gene: TRBV27; d_gene: -; abundance: once; j_gene: TRBJ2-5; CDR3nt: TGTGCCAGCAGTTTACTAGGGGAAGAGACCCAGTACTTC; CDR3aa: CASSLLGEETQYF
v_gene: TRBV6-5; d_gene: -; abundance: -; j_gene: TRBJ2-3; CDR3nt: TGTGCCAGCAGTGGAGGAGTCCCAGATACGCAGTATTTT; CDR3aa: CASSGGVPDTQYF
v_gene: TRBV7-9; d_gene: TRBD1; abundance: once; j_gene: TRBJ2-7; CDR3nt: TGTGCCAGCAGCCACGGACAGGGGCTCTCCTACGAGCAGTACTTC; CDR3aa: CASSHGQGLSYEQYF
v_gene: TRBV28; d_gene: TRBD1; abundance: -; j_gene: TRBJ1-1; CDR3nt: TGTGCCAGCAGAATGACAGGGGGCCGTACTGAAGCTTTCTTT; CDR3aa: CASRMTGGRTEAFF
v_gene: TRBV28; d_gene: -; abundance: -; j_gene: TRBJ1-2; CDR3nt: TGTGCCAGCAGTAACGGGTTAAGGGGGGGCTACACCTTC; CDR3aa: CASSNGLRGGYTF
v_gene: TRBV19; d_gene: -; abundance: -; j_gene: TRBJ1-2; CDR3nt: TGTGCCAGTATGGGGGGGCATTCGAACTATGGCTACACCTTC; CDR3aa: CASMGGHSNYGYTF
v_gene: TRBV27; d_gene: -; abundance: -; j_gene: TRBJ2-7; CDR3nt: TGTGCCAGCAGTCTTGACAGGACGTCCTACGAGCAGTACTTC; CDR3aa: CASSLDRTSYEQYF
v_gene: TRBV18; d_gene: TRBD1; abundance: -; j_gene: TRBJ1-2; CDR3nt: TGTGCCAGCTCTCCTGGAGGGGGCGCTTATGGCTACACCTTC; CDR3aa: CASSPGGGAYGYTF
v_gene: TRBV7-6; d_gene: TRBD2; abundance: once; j_gene: TRBJ2-7; CDR3nt: TGTGCCAGCAGCTTAGGGACTAGGACTAGCGGGATGTTCGAGCAGTACTTC; CDR3aa: CASSLGTRTSGMFEQYF
v_gene: TRBV7-9; d_gene: -; abundance: -; j_gene: TRBJ2-2; CDR3nt: TGTGCCAGCAGCTTAGATCAGGGAAACACCGGGGAGCTGTTTTTT; CDR3aa: CASSLDQGNTGELFF
v_gene: TRBV6-5; d_gene: -; abundance: once; j_gene: TRBJ1-2; CDR3nt: TGTGCCAGCAGTTCACCTCCGGGCGGAGGGTATGGCTACACCTTC; CDR3aa: CASSSPPGGGYGYTF
v_gene: TRBV7-3; d_gene: -; abundance: -; j_gene: TRBJ2-7; CDR3nt: TGTGCCAGCAGCTTAACCCCGACTTACGAGCAGTACTTC; CDR3aa: CASSLTPTYEQYF
v_gene: TRBV27; d_gene: -; abundance: -; j_gene: TRBJ2-1; CDR3nt: TGTGCCAGCCGAGGAATCTCCTACAATGAGCAGTTCTTC; CDR3aa: CASRGISYNEQFF
v_gene: TRBV5-6; d_gene: -; abundance: -; j_gene: TRBJ2-2; CDR3nt: TGTGCCAGCAGCCCCCCGACAAGATTAGGCACCGGGGAGCTGTTTTTT; CDR3aa: CASSPPTRLGTGELFF
v_gene: TRBV7-9; d_gene: TRBD1; abundance: few; j_gene: TRBJ1-2; CDR3nt: TGTGCCAGCAGCTTTACAGGGGCTAACTATGGCTACACCTTC; CDR3aa: CASSFTGANYGYTF